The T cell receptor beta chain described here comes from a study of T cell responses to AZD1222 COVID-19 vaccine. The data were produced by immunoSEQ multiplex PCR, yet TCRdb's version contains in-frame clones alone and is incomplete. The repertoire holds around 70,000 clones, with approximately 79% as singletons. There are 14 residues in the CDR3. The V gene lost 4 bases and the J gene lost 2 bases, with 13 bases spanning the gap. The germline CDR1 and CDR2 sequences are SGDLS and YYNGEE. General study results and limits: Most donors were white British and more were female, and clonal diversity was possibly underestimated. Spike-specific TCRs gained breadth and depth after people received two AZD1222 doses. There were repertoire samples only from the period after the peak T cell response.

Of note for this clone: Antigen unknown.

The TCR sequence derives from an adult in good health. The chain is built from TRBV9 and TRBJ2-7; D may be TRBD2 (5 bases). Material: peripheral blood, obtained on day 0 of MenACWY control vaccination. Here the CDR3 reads CASSPSGRTYEQYF. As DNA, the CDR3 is TGTGCCAGCAGCCCGTCGGGGAGAACCTACGAGCAGTACTTC.